This T cell receptor (beta chain) is from a study of OX40 agonist ivuxolimab in advanced cancers. General observations from the study: Clonal expansion from baseline to week 6 occurred in both CD4+ and CD8+ T cells. Undetermined was the antigen specificity of the expanded peripheral T cells. Low normalized T-cell clonal expansion was additionally recorded for some nonresponders.

Trimming took off 3 bases at V and 5 bases at J, with 10 bases between the two ends. In germline, CDR1 is GTSNPN, CDR2 SVGIG (reference sequence). The CDR3 extends over 13 amino acids. The study sampled blood at baseline, cycle 4 day 1, and cycle 7 day 1. As regards this clone: Its specificity is unknown.

Here immunoSEQ multiplex PCR was the method, and the copy in TCRdb shows in-frame clones only, minus some. The sample yields around 19,000 clones, 80% to 90% seen once. This sequence joins TRBV30 and TRBJ2-2, with D hard to call. The starting material was CD4+ or CD8+ T cells sorted from blood, obtained in a trial of the OX40 agonist ivuxolimab. The receptor was derived from an adult with an advanced solid tumor such as melanoma, head and neck, liver or kidney cancer. The CDR3 region has the DNA TGTGCCTGGAGCGGGCAGGCGACCGGGGAGCTGTTTTTT. Amino acids: CAWSGQATGELFF.